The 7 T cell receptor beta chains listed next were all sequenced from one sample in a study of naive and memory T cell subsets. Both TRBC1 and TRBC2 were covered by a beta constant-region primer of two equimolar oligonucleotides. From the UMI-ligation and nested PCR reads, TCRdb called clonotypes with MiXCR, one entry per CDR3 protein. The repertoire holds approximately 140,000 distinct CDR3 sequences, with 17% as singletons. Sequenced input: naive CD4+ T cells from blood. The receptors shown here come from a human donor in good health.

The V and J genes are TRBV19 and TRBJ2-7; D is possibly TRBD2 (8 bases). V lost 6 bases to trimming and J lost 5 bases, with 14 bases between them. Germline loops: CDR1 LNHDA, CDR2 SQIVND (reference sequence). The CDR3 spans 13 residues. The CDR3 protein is CASSRQGLDEQYF. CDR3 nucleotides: TGTGCCAGTAGCCGACAGGGACTAGACGAGCAGTACTTC.

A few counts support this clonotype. CDR3 sequence (DNA): TGTGCCAGCAGCTTGGCTTTGACTAGCGGGAGAGGGACCTACAATGAGCAGTTCTTC. It translates to CASSLALTSGRGTYNEQFF. V is TRBV5-4 and J is TRBJ2-1; 12 nucleotides agree with TRBD2. J was trimmed by 2 bases and V by 0 bases; bases with no gene match: 9. The V gene's germline CDR1 is SGHNT and CDR2 YYREEE (reference sequence). The CDR3 has 19 amino acids. Using reference TRBV5-4 and TRBJ2-1 for the parts outside the CDR3, the full variable domain is ETGVTQSPTHLIKTRGQQVTLRCSSQSGHNTVSWYQQALGQGPQFIFQYYREEENGRGNFPPRFSGLQFPNYSSELNVNALELDDSALYLCASSLALTSGRGTYNEQFFGPGTRLTVL.

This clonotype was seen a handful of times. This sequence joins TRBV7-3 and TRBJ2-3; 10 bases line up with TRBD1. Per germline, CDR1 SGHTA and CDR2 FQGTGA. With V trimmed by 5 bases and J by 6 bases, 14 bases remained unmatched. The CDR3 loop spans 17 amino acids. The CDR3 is CASSPRWSGTGVDTQYF. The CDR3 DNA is TGTGCCAGCAGCCCAAGGTGGTCCGGGACAGGGGTGGATACGCAGTATTTT.

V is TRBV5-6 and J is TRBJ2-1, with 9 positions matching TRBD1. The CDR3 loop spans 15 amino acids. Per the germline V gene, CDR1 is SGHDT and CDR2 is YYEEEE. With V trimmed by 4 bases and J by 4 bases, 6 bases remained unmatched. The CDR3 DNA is TGTGCCAGCAGCACCGGGACAGGGCGTTACAATGAGCAGTTCTTC. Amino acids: CASSTGTGRYNEQFF.

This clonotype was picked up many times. CDR3: CSALQGFTEAFF. The CDR3 DNA reads TGCAGTGCGTTACAGGGGTTTACTGAAGCTTTCTTT. This sequence joins TRBV20-1 and TRBJ1-1; 7 bases align to TRBD1. V trimming: 6 bases; J trimming: 5 bases; junction bases outside the gene matches: 6. The germline CDR1 and CDR2 sequences are DFQATT and SNEGSKA (reference sequence). This CDR3 region has 12 residues.

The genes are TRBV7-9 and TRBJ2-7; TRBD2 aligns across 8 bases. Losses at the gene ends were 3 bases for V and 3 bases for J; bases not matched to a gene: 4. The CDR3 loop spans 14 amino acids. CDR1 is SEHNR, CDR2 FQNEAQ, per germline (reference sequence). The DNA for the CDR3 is TGTGCCAGCAGCTTTAGCGGGGTGGTCTACGAGCAGTACTTC. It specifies CASSFSGVVYEQYF.

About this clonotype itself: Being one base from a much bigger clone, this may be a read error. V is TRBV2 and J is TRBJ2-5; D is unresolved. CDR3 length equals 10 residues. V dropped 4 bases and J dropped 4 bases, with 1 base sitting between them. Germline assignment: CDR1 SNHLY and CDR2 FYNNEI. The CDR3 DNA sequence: TGTGCCAGCAGTGTAGAGACCCAGTACTTC. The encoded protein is CASSVETQYF.